This T cell receptor beta chain was documented in a study of blood T cells in healthy people across ages. They isolated at least 6 million PBMCs from each sample. Total RNA, at least 5 micrograms per sample, was extracted from PBMCs. Study results and caveats: The donors' CMV status was not determined, possibly confounding changes in expanded clonotypes.

Concerning this clonotype: Its antigen remains unknown.

Germline loops: CDR1 SQVTM, CDR2 ANQGSEA. This CDR3 has 14 residues. With 5 bases removed from V and 3 bases from J, the gap between germline ends came to 15 bases. A second PCR, run for about 7 to 12 cycles, used a sample-barcoded 5' primer plus a J-beta primer mix. TCRdb itself ran the 5' RACE reads through MiXCR, one entry per CDR3 protein. The sample lists roughly 1.4 million distinct CDR3 sequences; approximately 63% were seen once. This sequence was found in a man aged 18-30 years in good health. The material sequenced was blood. The J gene is TRBJ2-3, the V gene TRBV29-1; D is possibly TRBD1 (6 bases). The CDR3 region is CSVRATGITDTQYF. The CDR3 coding sequence is TGCAGCGTTAGGGCCACAGGGATTACAGATACGCAGTATTTT.